This T cell receptor beta chain derives from a study of Tregs in tolerant kidney transplant recipients. Notes on the study in general: This study did not directly address biological reproducibility. The small number of patients limits these findings pending further validation.

CDR3 size: 17 residues. Germline V gene sequence: CDR1 MNHEY, CDR2 SMNVEV (reference sequence). V gave up 7 bases and J gave up 6 bases; unmatched junction bases: 12. Comment on this clone: Its specificity is unknown.

Sequencing was performed with immunoSEQ multiplex PCR; in TCRdb, only in-frame clones are kept and a portion is missing. Found here are tens of thousands of clones, roughly 84% of them singletons; the top ten hold approximately 4.8%. This clonotype was obtained from a human donor in good health. The V call is TRBV27, the J call TRBJ2-1; TRBD2 matches at 13 bases. Specimen: CD4+ T cells from blood. The CDR3 region is CASTLYRGLAGVNEQFF. DNA of the CDR3: TGTGCCAGCACACTATACCGCGGACTAGCGGGAGTCAATGAGCAGTTCTTC.